These 5 T cell receptor beta chains came from one sample sequenced in a study of blood T cell repertoires in COVID-19. The table came from immunoSEQ multiplex PCR; TCRdb's copy has only in-frame clones and leaves some out. The sample comprises around 81,000 clones, more than 75% of which are singletons, and around 1.9% rests with the top ten. What was sequenced was peripheral blood. The receptors were sampled from a woman aged 60-70 years with acute or convalescent COVID-19.

The J gene is TRBJ2-1, the V gene TRBV9; 8 nucleotides match TRBD2. CDR1 is SGDLS and CDR2 is YYNGEE in the germline V gene. The V segment lost 0 bases and the J segment 1 base; nucleotides outside the gene matches: 6. This CDR3 comprises 17 residues. In nucleotides, the CDR3 is TGTGCCAGCAGCGTAGACGGGGCGGGAGGATCCTACAATGAGCAGTTCTTC. It specifies CASSVDGAGGSYNEQFF.

This clone has more than one count but fewer than ten. This chain uses TRBV5-1 with TRBJ1-4, with D perhaps TRBD1 (5 bases). This CDR3 spans 14 amino acids. The germline V gene encodes CDR1 SGHRS and CDR2 YFSETQ. V dropped 4 bases and J dropped 2 bases, with 9 bases sitting between them. The CDR3 nucleotides are TGCGCCAGCAGCCCGACAGTGACTAATGAAAAACTGTTTTTT. Translation gives CASSPTVTNEKLFF.

V and J are TRBV7-9 and TRBJ2-1, with 9 bases identical to TRBD2. The germline V gene has CDR1 SEHNR and CDR2 FQNEAQ (reference sequence). The CDR3 contains 15 residues. With V trimmed by 4 bases and J by 9 bases, 10 bases remained unmatched. The CDR3 region is CASSSQGFSGGEQFF. In DNA form, the CDR3 reads TGTGCCAGCAGCTCCCAGGGATTTAGCGGGGGTGAGCAGTTCTTC.

The rearrangement uses TRBV20-1 and TRBJ2-7; 9 bases line up with TRBD2. Germline V gene data show CDR1 as DFQATT and CDR2 as SNEGSKA (reference sequence). Trimming took 3 bases from V and 6 from J; bases not matched to a gene: 9. The CDR3 runs 14 residues. CDR3 in amino acids: CSASAGLALREQYF. As DNA, the CDR3 is TGCAGTGCTAGTGCGGGACTAGCACTCCGCGAGCAGTACTTC.

The V call is TRBV5-1, the J call TRBJ2-2, with TRBD1 matching 10 bases. This CDR3 spans 15 amino acids. Germline assignment: CDR1 SGHRS and CDR2 YFSETQ. Trimming at V came to 3 bases and at J to 3 bases, leaving 2 bases not matched to a gene. This CDR3 reads CASSWDRGHTGELFF. Here the CDR3 DNA reads TGCGCCAGCAGCTGGGACAGGGGTCACACCGGGGAGCTGTTTTTT.